Listed here are 24 T cell receptor beta chains from one sample, sequenced in a study of glioma-infiltrating T cells after dendritic cell vaccination. The protocol was immunoSEQ multiplex PCR, while the TCRdb copy is restricted to in-frame clones and leaves out a portion. The sample yields about 73,000 clones, around 79% seen once. This specimen was blood, taken before dendritic cell vaccination. These receptors all come from a human donor with glioblastoma.

This chain uses TRBV5-6 with TRBJ2-5, with D possibly matching TRBD2 (6 bases). The CDR3 totals 14 residues. Germline CDR1 reads SGHDT; CDR2 reads YYEEEE. Trimming left V 2 bases short and J 2 bases short, with 10 bases between. In nucleotides, the CDR3 is TGTGCCAGCAGCTTTTTAGCGGCACAAGAGACCCAGTACTTC. This translates into CASSFLAAQETQYF.

This chain connects TRBV7-9 to TRBJ2-7; 12 bases match TRBD2. Trimming at V came to 4 bases and at J to 4 bases, leaving 8 bases not matched to a gene. The germline gives CDR1 SEHNR, CDR2 FQNEAQ (reference sequence). The length of the CDR3 is 16 residues. CDR3 sequence: CASSSGLAGNTYEQYV. The CDR3 DNA follows: TGTGCCAGCAGCTCGGGACTAGCGGGTAATACGTACGAGCAGTACGTC.

This clone was seen only once. This sequence joins TRBV5-6 and TRBJ2-3, with a weak D call TRBD1 (5 bases). Trimming took off 4 bases at V and 3 bases at J, with 6 bases between the two ends. Germline values: CDR1 SGHDT, CDR2 YYEEEE. The CDR3 extends over 12 amino acids. The CDR3 DNA reads TGTGCCAGCAGCAGGGGAACAGATACGCAGTATTTT. Translating it yields CASSRGTDTQYF.

This sequence joins TRBV27 and TRBJ1-2, with 7 nucleotides matching TRBD1. The V gene's germline CDR1 is MNHEY and CDR2 SMNVEV (reference sequence). The CDR3 totals 15 residues. V lost 3 bases to trimming and J lost 4 bases; unmatched junction nucleotides: 8. This chain's CDR3 is CASSLTGNGRYGYTF. DNA for the CDR3: TGTGCCAGCAGTTTGACAGGGAATGGCCGCTATGGCTACACCTTC.

As concerns this clone: At the DNA level, this CDR3 is encoded by other sequences in the same sample as well. The genes are TRBV30 and TRBJ1-1; TRBD1 agrees at 8 bases. The CDR3 consists of 12 residues. The V gene's germline CDR1 is GTSNPN and CDR2 SVGIG (reference sequence). Germline trimming cut 5 bases from V and 2 bases from J; bases unmatched to any gene: 1. This CDR3 reads CAWDRGNTEAFF. In DNA form, the CDR3 reads TGTGCCTGGGACAGGGGTAACACTGAAGCTTTCTTT.

This chain joins TRBV5-6 and TRBJ2-1, with 12 nucleotides matching TRBD2. This CDR3 contains 17 residues. V lost 1 base, J lost 7 bases, and 9 bases stayed unmatched. Germline CDR1 SGHDT, CDR2 YYEEEE. CDR3 DNA: TGTGCCAGCAGCTTGTGGACTAGCGGGACCCTATGGAATGAGCAGTTCTTC. It yields the protein CASSLWTSGTLWNEQFF.

This chain links TRBV9 with TRBJ1-3; D is perhaps TRBD1 (5 bases). In germline, CDR1 is SGDLS, CDR2 YYNGEE. This CDR3 is 16 amino acids long. Trimming cost V 0 bases and J 4 bases, with 14 bases left between them. The CDR3 DNA reads as TGTGCCAGCAGCGTAGCAACTGGAGGGGACGGAAACACCATATATTTT. Translating gives CASSVATGGDGNTIYF.

The V and J genes are TRBV5-4 and TRBJ2-1; 11 bases map to TRBD1. There are 15 residues in the CDR3. CDR1 is SGHNT and CDR2 is YYREEE in the germline V gene (reference sequence). V lost 3 bases, J lost 10 bases, and 9 bases stayed unmatched. CDR3 protein: CASSSPGTGGYEQFF. The CDR3 coding sequence is TGTGCCAGCAGCTCACCCGGGACAGGGGGTTACGAGCAGTTCTTC.

The gene calls are TRBV10-2 and TRBJ1-5; 8 bases line up with TRBD1. Germline assignment: CDR1 WSHSY and CDR2 SAAADI. V lost 5 bases and J lost 6; bases outside the gene matches: 3. The CDR3 has 13 residues. In DNA, the CDR3 is TGCGCCAGCAGTTTACAGGGGGGTCAGCCCCAGCATTTT. This gives the protein CASSLQGGQPQHF.

The rearrangement links TRBV5-1 to TRBJ2-1; 16 bases fit TRBD2. The germline CDR1 and CDR2 sequences are SGHRS and YFSETQ. The CDR3 covers 17 residues. V lost 0 bases, J lost 8 bases, and 5 bases stayed unmatched. The CDR3 bases are TGCGCCAGCAGCTTGGCCGGGACTAGCGGGGGGGGGCATGAGCAGTTCTTC. Translation gives CASSLAGTSGGGHEQFF.

This chain connects TRBV6-5 to TRBJ1-5; D might be TRBD1 (5 bases). The CDR3 consists of 14 residues. V was trimmed by 7 bases and J by 3 bases, leaving 13 bases between them. Germline values: CDR1 MNHEY, CDR2 SVGAGI. The CDR3 reads CASKGRNFNQPQHF. In DNA form, the CDR3 reads TGTGCCAGCAAGGGGCGGAACTTCAATCAGCCCCAGCATTTT.

The rearrangement links TRBV10-3 to TRBJ1-1; D might be TRBD1 (6 bases). V was clipped by 3 bases and J by 1 base, with 9 bases between them. Per the germline V gene, CDR1 is ENHRY and CDR2 is SYGVKD. This CDR3 spans 14 amino acids. The CDR3 DNA follows: TGTGCCATCAGTGAAGTACAGGGGAACACTGAAGCTTTCTTT. It encodes CAISEVQGNTEAFF.

This clone was recorded a few times. The rearrangement joins TRBV5-6 to TRBJ1-3; TRBD1 matches 8 bases. The V gene end was trimmed by 3 bases and the J gene end by 1 base; junction bases not matched to a gene: 6. The CDR3 is 16 amino acids. In germline, CDR1 is SGHDT, CDR2 YYEEEE. The CDR3 loop is CASSSGTGRSGNTIYF. As DNA, the CDR3 is TGTGCCAGCAGCTCGGGGACAGGCCGTTCTGGAAACACCATATATTTT.

The chain employs TRBV6-1 and TRBJ2-7; the match to TRBD2 covers 15 bases. Germline CDR1 MNHNS, CDR2 SASEGT. The CDR3 loop spans 15 amino acids. The ends lost 4 bases at V and 6 bases at J; junction bases unmatched: 4. The CDR3 coding sequence is TGTGCCAGCAGTGGGGGACTAGCGGGAGGTATCGAGCAGTACGTC. Its translation: CASSGGLAGGIEQYV.

The chain employs TRBV5-6 and TRBJ2-7; D unresolved. This CDR3 is 12 amino acids long. Per the germline V gene, CDR1 is SGHDT and CDR2 is YYEEEE. Between the trimmed V and J ends, which lost 1 base and 3 bases, there was a span of 5 bases. The CDR3 is CASSLRVYEQYF. CDR3 DNA: TGTGCCAGCAGCTTGAGAGTCTACGAGCAGTACTTC.

The chain recombines TRBV7-3 with TRBJ2-3; 7 bases are shared with TRBD2. This CDR3 region has 14 residues. The germline CDR1 and CDR2 sequences are SGHTA and FQGTGA. Losses at the gene ends were 8 bases for V and 1 base for J; bases not matched to a gene: 6. The CDR3 here is CASAHRGGTDTQYF. In DNA, the CDR3 is TGTGCCAGCGCTCACCGGGGGGGCACAGATACGCAGTATTTT.

The chain combines TRBV10-1 with TRBJ2-3; 7 nucleotides align to TRBD1. In germline, CDR1 is WNHNN, CDR2 SYGVQD (reference sequence). V lost 6 bases and J lost 3; bases outside the gene matches: 3. CDR3 length: 13 amino acids. CDR3 in amino acids: CASSRQGTDTQYF. Written as DNA, the CDR3 is TGCGCCAGCAGCAGACAGGGTACAGATACGCAGTATTTT.

Only one count was recorded for this clone. The genes are TRBV5-6 and TRBJ2-1, with 13 bases matching TRBD2. J lost 2 bases, V lost 5 bases, and 7 bases had no gene match. The CDR3 is 17 amino acids. The germline gives CDR1 SGHDT, CDR2 YYEEEE. This chain's CDR3 is CASRGSTSGGAYNEQFF. DNA of the CDR3: TGTGCCAGCAGGGGGAGCACTAGCGGGGGGGCCTACAATGAGCAGTTCTTC. The full variable domain, its missing parts supplied by reference TRBV5-6 and TRBJ2-1, is DAGVTQSPTHLIKTRGQQVTLRCSPKSGHDTVSWYQQALGQGPQFIFQYYEEEERQRGNFPDRFSGHQFPNYSSELNVNALLLGDSALYLCASRGSTSGGAYNEQFFGPGTRLTVL.

This chain uses TRBV20-1 with TRBJ2-5; D call uncertain. The J call may be incorrect, as the DNA end agrees better with TRBJ2-7. The CDR3 loop spans 11 amino acids. The germline V gene encodes CDR1 DFQATT and CDR2 SNEGSKA (reference sequence). In DNA, the CDR3 is TGCAGTGCCAAATTAGGAGTCGAGCAGTACTTC. This sequence encodes CSAKLGVEQYF.

The gene calls are TRBV6-5 and TRBJ1-4; no definite D call. The CDR3 has 14 residues. Trimming shortened V by 5 bases and J by 8 bases, and 15 bases separated the two germline ends. Germline CDR1 is MNHEY and CDR2 is SVGAGI. CDR3 region: CASSRFRGEEKLFF. The DNA for the CDR3 is TGTGCCAGCAGTCGATTCCGGGGAGAGGAAAAACTGTTTTTT.

The CDR3 loop is CASSPSAGPAIAQYF. The CDR3 region has the DNA TGTGCCAGCTCACCATCCGCGGGGCCTGCCATCGCCCAGTACTTC. The chain employs TRBV18 and TRBJ2-5; weak D call: TRBD2 (6 bases). The V gene's germline CDR1 is KGHSH and CDR2 LQKENI. V lost 2 bases, J lost 9 bases, and 19 bases lay in between. This CDR3 spans 15 amino acids.

This clone appeared a few times. The chain employs TRBV29-1 and TRBJ1-1; D call uncertain. V lost 5 bases to trimming and J lost 1 base, with 5 bases between them. The CDR3 loop spans 11 amino acids. Germline CDR1 reads SQVTM; CDR2 reads ANQGSEA. For the CDR3, the DNA is TGCAGCGTTTTAGAGAACACTGAAGCTTTCTTT. It is translated as CSVLENTEAFF.

The rearrangement links TRBV6-1 to TRBJ2-5; 9 bases align to TRBD2. The J segment lost 5 bases and the V segment lost 9 bases, leaving 10 bases of the junction unmatched. The CDR3 spans 14 residues. Germline V CDR1 and CDR2: MNHNS, SASEGT. The CDR3 nucleotides read TGTGCCAGTTCCTACGGGACTAGCTGGGAGACCCAGTACTTC. Translated, it gives CASSYGTSWETQYF.

The table lists this clone with a count of one. V and J are TRBV4-2 and TRBJ1-1, with D hard to call. The germline V gene has CDR1 LGHNA and CDR2 YNFKEQ. The CDR3 covers 11 residues. V lost 0 bases and J lost 11, with 7 bases in between. CDR3 in DNA: TGTGCCAGCAGCCAAGAGTTGAGGGCTTTCTTT. It is translated as CASSQELRAFF.